A single sample is the source of the 27 T cell receptor beta chains below, sequenced in a study of cytomegalovirus exposure and HLA in healthy donors. Repertoires were generated with immunoSEQ multiplex PCR, while TCRdb's copy carries only in-frame clones and drops some. The data hold 300,000 to 400,000 clones, with roughly 85% observed a single time. Sequenced: PBMCs. Every receptor here comes from a young woman in good health and CMV-seronegative.

J is TRBJ2-2 and V is TRBV27; 7 nucleotides line up with TRBD2. Germline V lookup: CDR1 MNHEY, CDR2 SMNVEV (reference sequence). Losses at the gene ends were 6 bases for V and 2 bases for J; bases not matched to a gene: 9. This CDR3 is 16 amino acids long. The CDR3 is CASSLRGVLNTGELFF. CDR3 sequence (DNA): TGTGCCAGCAGCTTACGGGGGGTCCTTAACACCGGGGAGCTGTTTTTT.

The gene calls are TRBV28 and TRBJ1-3; 9 positions match TRBD1. The CDR3 is made up of 14 amino acids. V lost 6 bases to trimming and J lost 4 bases; unmatched junction nucleotides: 4. Germline V gene sequence: CDR1 MDHEN, CDR2 SYDVKM. This chain's CDR3 is CASSRDRVGNTIYF. The DNA of the CDR3 is TGTGCCAGCAGCAGGGACAGGGTGGGAAACACCATATATTTT.

V and J are TRBV30 and TRBJ2-7; a possible D gene is TRBD2 (6 bases). This CDR3 is 15 amino acids long. The ends were cut back, 4 bases at V and 2 bases at J, with 18 bases in the middle. CDR1 GTSNPN and CDR2 SVGIG come from the germline V gene (reference sequence). The CDR3 reads CAWKEFGRTTYEQYF. CDR3 DNA sequence: TGTGCCTGGAAAGAATTCGGACGGACTACCTACGAGCAGTACTTC.

The chain joins TRBV27 to TRBJ2-7; tentatively, D is TRBD2 (6 bases). There are 11 residues in the CDR3. Germline V gives CDR1 MNHEY, CDR2 SMNVEV (reference sequence). Trimming cost V 8 bases and J 7 bases, with 12 bases left between them. The CDR3 sequence is CASRGDGEQYF. The CDR3 region has the DNA TGTGCCAGCCGCGGGGATGGGGAGCAGTACTTC.

V gene TRBV29-1 combines with J gene TRBJ1-1; TRBD1 is a possible D gene (6 bases). Trimming cost V 5 bases and J 0 bases, with 13 bases left between them. Germline CDR1 and CDR2: SQVTM and ANQGSEA. The CDR3 covers 14 residues. CDR3 nucleotides: TGCAGCGTTAGGAGGACAGAATTGAACACTGAAGCTTTCTTT. Its translation is CSVRRTELNTEAFF.

The V call is TRBV29-1, the J call TRBJ2-4; 10 nucleotides align to TRBD1. This CDR3 is 15 amino acids long. J lost 9 bases, V lost 6 bases, and 14 bases had no gene match. Germline CDR1 and CDR2: SQVTM and ANQGSEA. CDR3 DNA: TGCAGCGTCGAACCGGGACAGGGGCTCTCTGGCATTCAGTACTTC. Protein product: CSVEPGQGLSGIQYF.

This chain uses TRBV28 with TRBJ2-1, with D uncertain. Germline V CDR1 and CDR2: MDHEN, SYDVKM. The CDR3 totals 13 residues. Deletions cut 3 bases from V and 8 bases from J, with 11 bases between. The CDR3: CASSLGSFYEQFF. DNA for the CDR3: TGTGCCAGCAGTTTGGGCAGTTTCTATGAGCAGTTCTTC.

The chain employs TRBV28 and TRBJ1-1, with no clear D. The germline gives CDR1 MDHEN, CDR2 SYDVKM. This CDR3 is built from 12 residues. The V gene lost 3 bases and the J gene lost 7 bases, with 9 bases spanning the gap. CDR3 in amino acids: CASSLYRGEAFF. In nucleotides, the CDR3 is TGTGCCAGCAGTTTGTACCGGGGTGAAGCTTTCTTT.

The genes are TRBV7-8 and TRBJ2-5, with TRBD2 matching over 8 bases. The CDR3 consists of 14 residues. CDR1 is SGHVS and CDR2 is FQNEAQ in the germline V gene. Trimming removed 5 bases from V and 2 bases from J; junction bases left unmatched: 4. The CDR3 loop is CASSGKREQETQYF. For the CDR3, the DNA is TGTGCCAGCAGCGGAAAGCGGGAGCAAGAGACCCAGTACTTC.

The CDR3 spells CAISVGQTNTGELFF. The CDR3, as DNA: TGTGCCATCAGTGTGGGACAGACGAACACCGGGGAGCTGTTTTTT. The chain has TRBV10-3 and TRBJ2-2; 7 nucleotides match TRBD1. With 4 bases clipped from V and 0 bases from J, the junction kept 2 bases outside the gene matches. CDR1 is ENHRY and CDR2 is SYGVKD in the germline V gene. CDR3 length: 15 residues.

The chain joins TRBV27 to TRBJ2-7; 9 bases map to TRBD1. Trimming at V came to 5 bases and at J to 6 bases, leaving 2 bases not matched to a gene. Looked up from germline, CDR1 is MNHEY and CDR2 is SMNVEV (reference sequence). CDR3 length: 12 residues. The CDR3 reads CASSAGQGEQYF. In nucleotides, the CDR3 is TGTGCCAGCAGTGCGGGACAGGGCGAGCAGTACTTC.

This chain connects TRBV30 to TRBJ1-4, with D possibly matching TRBD1 (6 bases). Trimming stripped 1 base from V and 2 bases from J, with 8 bases between. The germline gives CDR1 GTSNPN, CDR2 SVGIG (reference sequence). The CDR3 totals 14 residues. The CDR3 loop is CAWSERGTNEKLFF. The CDR3 DNA follows: TGTGCCTGGAGTGAGAGGGGGACTAATGAAAAACTGTTTTTT.

This chain uses TRBV7-9 with TRBJ2-7; D is possibly TRBD1 (6 bases). The germline V gene encodes CDR1 SEHNR and CDR2 FQNEAQ (reference sequence). The CDR3 extends over 14 amino acids. V gave up 1 base and J gave up 6 bases, with 13 bases separating them. The CDR3 spells CASSLDVQGGEQYF. CDR3 DNA sequence: TGTGCCAGCAGCTTAGATGTACAGGGTGGCGAGCAGTACTTC.

The CDR3 sequence: CASSLGTGGSEQYF. Written as DNA, the CDR3 is TGTGCCAGCAGCTTGGGGACCGGGGGGAGCGAGCAGTACTTC. This chain connects TRBV5-4 to TRBJ2-7; 7 nucleotides match TRBD2. The V and J ends lost 0 bases and 6 bases, in that order; junction bases with no gene match: 6. This CDR3 region has 14 residues. From germline, CDR1 is SGHNT and CDR2 YYREEE (reference sequence).

V usage is TRBV5-6 and J usage is TRBJ2-3, with TRBD2 matching 10 bases. The CDR3 has 16 amino acids. With 4 bases clipped from V and 3 bases from J, the junction kept 8 bases outside the gene matches. Germline loops: CDR1 SGHDT, CDR2 YYEEEE. This CDR3 reads CASSGRGAGGTDTQYF. The CDR3 region has the DNA TGTGCCAGCAGCGGACGGGGAGCGGGGGGGACAGATACGCAGTATTTT.

The chain is built from TRBV5-5 and TRBJ1-1; no clear D. Trimming took 5 bases from V and 1 from J, leaving 6 bases between them. This CDR3 is 12 amino acids long. Per germline, CDR1 SGHKS and CDR2 YYEKEE (reference sequence). CDR3 loop: CASSAGNTEAFF. CDR3 bases: TGTGCCAGCAGTGCAGGGAACACTGAAGCTTTCTTT.

Only a few counts were recorded for this clone. This sequence joins TRBV5-6 and TRBJ1-2; 9 nucleotides match TRBD1. Trimming at V came to 5 bases and at J to 8 bases, leaving 7 bases not matched to a gene. CDR1 SGHDT and CDR2 YYEEEE come from the germline V gene. There are 13 residues in the CDR3. The CDR3 sequence: CASRLGQGRGYTF. DNA for the CDR3: TGTGCCAGCAGGCTGGGACAGGGCCGGGGCTACACCTTC. Full variable domain (outside the CDR3, taken from reference TRBV5-6 and TRBJ1-2): DAGVTQSPTHLIKTRGQQVTLRCSPKSGHDTVSWYQQALGQGPQFIFQYYEEEERQRGNFPDRFSGHQFPNYSSELNVNALLLGDSALYLCASRLGQGRGYTFGSGTRLTVV.

This rearrangement joins TRBV28 to TRBJ1-2, with D perhaps matching TRBD1 (6 bases). There are 14 residues in the CDR3. Trimming took 6 bases from V and 4 from J, leaving 15 bases between them. Germline V lookup: CDR1 MDHEN, CDR2 SYDVKM. The CDR3 region is CASSTNTGPYGYTF. The CDR3, as DNA: TGTGCCAGCAGCACCAATACAGGGCCCTATGGCTACACCTTC.

Comment on this clone: This CDR3 is also generated by other DNA sequences in the sample. The chain combines TRBV7-9 with TRBJ1-1; a weak D match, TRBD1 (6 bases). The CDR3 is made up of 12 amino acids. Germline values: CDR1 SEHNR, CDR2 FQNEAQ (reference sequence). V was trimmed by 5 bases and J by 4 bases, leaving 8 bases between them. CDR3 nucleotides: TGTGCCAGCAGCAGAGGGGGCACTGAAGCTTTCTTT. Translation: CASSRGGTEAFF.

V is TRBV29-1 and J is TRBJ2-1; tentative D call: TRBD2 (5 bases). V lost 8 bases and J 2 bases, leaving 10 bases between the germline ends. This CDR3 is 12 amino acids long. Germline assignment: CDR1 SQVTM and CDR2 ANQGSEA. As DNA, the CDR3 is TGCAGCTTATCCGGGGCCTACAATGAGCAGTTCTTC. Its protein product is CSLSGAYNEQFF.

This clone was observed once. This chain connects TRBV11-3 to TRBJ2-2, with D unclear. The CDR3 is 15 amino acids. Trimming took off 4 bases at V and 0 bases at J, with 9 bases between the two ends. The germline gives CDR1 SGHNT, CDR2 YENEEA. CDR3 sequence: CASSSLAANTGELFF. CDR3 DNA sequence: TGTGCCAGCAGCTCCCTGGCAGCGAACACCGGGGAGCTGTTTTTT.

Worth noting for this clone: The same CDR3 arises from other DNA sequences in this sample as well. The chain couples TRBV6-5 to TRBJ2-3, with D uncertain. The CDR3 has 12 residues. Germline CDR1 and CDR2: MNHEY and SVGAGI. The germline V and J ends were trimmed by 4 bases and 5 bases, with 7 bases remaining between them. CDR3 protein: CASSSTGDTQYF. CDR3 nucleotide sequence: TGTGCCAGCAGTTCCACCGGAGATACGCAGTATTTT.

With respect to this clone: Additional DNA sequences in this sample encode the identical CDR3. The gene calls are TRBV19 and TRBJ1-1; 7 bases fit TRBD1. The CDR3 has 14 amino acids. Germline V gives CDR1 LNHDA, CDR2 SQIVND (reference sequence). V was clipped by 2 bases and J by 3 bases; unmatched bases: 3. CDR3 DNA: TGTGCCAGTAGTATAAGGCAGGGGGACACTGAAGCTTTCTTT. It yields the protein CASSIRQGDTEAFF.

This chain uses TRBV28 with TRBJ2-7, with a tentative D call TRBD1 (6 bases). This CDR3 is 16 amino acids long. V was trimmed by 1 base and J by 5 bases, leaving 18 bases between them. Germline lookup yields CDR1 MDHEN and CDR2 SYDVKM. CDR3 loop: CASSLSVFPQGNEQYF. The CDR3 bases are TGTGCCAGCAGTTTATCCGTCTTTCCCCAGGGGAACGAGCAGTACTTC. Combining the CDR3 with reference TRBV28 and TRBJ2-7 gives the whole variable domain DVKVTQSSRYLVKRTGEKVFLECVQDMDHENMFWYRQDPGLGLRLIYFSYDVKMKEKGDIPEGYSVSREKKERFSLILESASTNQTSMYLCASSLSVFPQGNEQYFGPGTRLTVT.

This clone is a singleton in its sample. The chain carries TRBV6-6 and TRBJ2-1; 9 bases align to TRBD1. This CDR3 comprises 12 residues. Germline loops: CDR1 MNHNY, CDR2 SVGAGI (reference sequence). J lost 14 bases, V lost 0 bases, and 2 bases had no gene match. CDR3: CASSYSGQGEFF. DNA of the CDR3: TGTGCCAGCAGTTACTCGGGACAGGGCGAGTTCTTC.

The rearrangement links TRBV2 to TRBJ2-3; D possibly corresponds to TRBD2 (6 bases). The V gene lost 2 bases and the J gene lost 2 bases, with 17 bases spanning the gap. The CDR3 covers 17 residues. Germline lookup yields CDR1 SNHLY and CDR2 FYNNEI. For the CDR3, the DNA is TGTGCCAGCAGTGAAAGTATTTCACTAGCCGACACAGATACGCAGTATTTT. Protein product: CASSESISLADTDTQYF.

The genes are TRBV5-1 and TRBJ2-2; 9 bases are a match to TRBD1. The V gene end was trimmed by 6 bases and the J gene end by 5 bases; junction bases not matched to a gene: 5. CDR1 and CDR2 from the germline V gene are SGHRS and YFSETQ. The CDR3 runs to 14 residues. The CDR3 DNA reads TGCGCCAGCATCCCGGGACAGGGAACCGGGGAGCTGTTTTTT. Translated, it gives CASIPGQGTGELFF.